The 26 T cell receptor beta chains listed next were all sequenced from one sample in a study of T cells after yellow fever vaccination. TCRdb recomputed calls from the 5' RACE reads with MiXCR, one row per CDR3 protein. The sample consists of more than 200,000 distinct CDR3 sequences, approximately 3.5% of them appearing once. The source material was PBMCs, sampled 15 days after the yellow fever booster vaccination. These receptors were obtained from a man aged 18 to 29 who received the YFV17D yellow fever vaccine.

This clonotype appeared many times. The V gene is TRBV14, the J gene TRBJ2-5; no clear D. The germline CDR1 and CDR2 sequences are SGHDN and FVKESK. Trimming left V 1 base short and J 5 bases short, with 11 bases between. CDR3 length equals 14 residues. The CDR3 sequence is CASSQGTSWETQYF. The CDR3 region has the DNA TGTGCCAGCAGCCAAGGAACCTCTTGGGAGACCCAGTACTTC.

This clonotype came up many times. The V gene is TRBV7-2, the J gene TRBJ1-6; D gene unclear. Germline CDR1 SGHTA, CDR2 FQGNSA. The CDR3 has 15 amino acids. V gave up 6 bases and J gave up 4 bases, with 13 bases separating them. Here the CDR3 reads CASRDDGLYNSPLHF. DNA of the CDR3: TGTGCCAGCAGGGACGACGGACTGTATAATTCACCCCTCCACTTT.

The V and J genes are TRBV19 and TRBJ1-5, with 7 bases that match TRBD1. The trim removed 6 bases at V and 7 bases at J, leaving 12 bases unmatched. Looked up from germline, CDR1 is LNHDA and CDR2 is SQIVND (reference sequence). This CDR3 region has 15 residues. CDR3 sequence (DNA): TGTGCCAGTAGCCCCCCCCTGGGGGACAGCCAGCCCCAGCATTTT. Protein: CASSPPLGDSQPQHF. Using reference TRBV19 and TRBJ1-5 for the parts outside the CDR3, the full variable domain is DGGITQSPKYLFRKEGQNVTLSCEQNLNHDAMYWYRQDPGQGLRLIYYSQIVNDFQKGDIAEGYSVSREKKESFPLTVTSAQKNPTAFYLCASSPPLGDSQPQHFGDGTRLSIL.

This clonotype was counted at least ten times. CDR3 region: CASSLTGSGTQYF. CDR3 DNA: TGTGCCAGCAGCCTAACAGGGTCGGGGACCCAGTACTTC. This chain uses TRBV12-3 or TRBV12-4 with TRBJ2-5, with D maybe TRBD1 (6 bases). Trimming cost V 6 bases and J 7 bases, with 15 bases left between them. The CDR3 is made up of 13 amino acids.

This clonotype was observed many times. This chain uses TRBV11-2 with TRBJ2-2; D ambiguous. Per germline, CDR1 SGHAT and CDR2 FQNNGV. V dropped 5 bases and J dropped 3 bases, with 13 bases sitting between them. The CDR3 totals 15 residues. This CDR3 reads CASSVRFQHTGELFF. CDR3 nucleotide sequence: TGTGCCAGCAGCGTCCGCTTTCAGCACACCGGGGAGCTGTTTTTT.

This clonotype was counted a few times. V is TRBV5-4 and J is TRBJ1-6, with TRBD1 as a possible D gene (6 bases). Trimming stripped 4 bases from V and 0 bases from J, with 11 bases between. The germline V gene has CDR1 SGHNT and CDR2 YYREEE (reference sequence). The CDR3 sequence is 16 residues long. The CDR3 loop is CASSVDSSSYNSPLHF. Written as DNA, the CDR3 is TGTGCCAGCAGCGTGGACAGCAGCTCCTATAATTCACCCCTCCACTTT.

This clonotype was observed many times. This chain uses TRBV4-2 with TRBJ2-3; D possibly corresponds to TRBD1 (5 bases). The germline V gene encodes CDR1 LGHNA and CDR2 YNFKEQ. The CDR3 has 15 amino acids. Trimming shortened V by 0 bases and J by 4 bases, and 11 bases separated the two germline ends. The CDR3 DNA reads TGTGCCAGCAGCCAAGATCGAACAGGAGCAGATACGCAGTATTTT. Amino acids: CASSQDRTGADTQYF.

This clonotype was seen ten or more times. CDR3: CSARDLGQGGGYTF. The CDR3, as DNA: TGCAGTGCTAGAGATCTGGGACAGGGAGGCGGCTACACCTTC. V and J are TRBV20-1 and TRBJ1-2; 9 positions match TRBD1. Losses at the gene ends were 0 bases for V and 8 bases for J; bases not matched to a gene: 7. Germline V lookup: CDR1 DFQATT, CDR2 SNEGSKA (reference sequence). The CDR3 extends over 14 amino acids.

This clonotype was recorded at least ten times. The chain is built from TRBV15 and TRBJ2-5, with D tentatively TRBD2 (5 bases). Trimming took 1 base from V and 5 from J, leaving 14 bases between them. Germline lookup yields CDR1 LNHNV and CDR2 YYDKDF (reference sequence). The CDR3 has 15 amino acids. CDR3 in DNA: TGTGCCACCAGCAGAGCTGGAGCGGAAAGTGAGACCCAGTACTTC. Its translation: CATSRAGAESETQYF.

This clonotype was observed many times. V usage is TRBV24-1 and J usage is TRBJ2-5, with D unclear. There are 11 residues in the CDR3. Trimming stripped 4 bases from V and 5 bases from J, with 4 bases between. The germline V gene encodes CDR1 KGHDR and CDR2 SFDVKD. The CDR3 protein is CATSEWETQYF. CDR3 nucleotides: TGTGCCACCAGTGAGTGGGAGACCCAGTACTTC.

This clonotype came up many times. The chain carries TRBV12-3 or TRBV12-4 and TRBJ1-5, with D tentatively TRBD1 (5 bases). Trimming cost V 3 bases and J 2 bases, with 8 bases left between them. CDR3 length: 14 residues. In DNA form, the CDR3 reads TGTGCCAGCAGTTTTTCGGGGGGCAATCAGCCCCAGCATTTT. Its protein product is CASSFSGGNQPQHF.

In its sample, this clonotype was seen many times. CDR3 coding DNA: TGTGCCAGCAGCGAGTGGGGACAGGGGGCGCGCACCGGGGAGCTGTTTTTT. It yields the protein CASSEWGQGARTGELFF. This sequence joins TRBV9 and TRBJ2-2; the match to TRBD1 covers 12 bases. The V gene's germline CDR1 is SGDLS and CDR2 YYNGEE. This CDR3 has 17 amino acids. Trimming cost V 3 bases and J 4 bases; bases outside gene matches: 7.

This clonotype was counted ten times or more. This chain links TRBV7-8 with TRBJ2-7; D remains unclear. Germline-derived CDR1 and CDR2 are SGHVS and FQNEAQ. V dropped 5 bases and J dropped 3 bases, with 17 bases sitting between them. The CDR3 sequence is 15 residues long. The CDR3 bases are TGTGCCAGCAGCACCTTCTTGGCGGCGGACTACGAGCAGTACGTC. Translated, it gives CASSTFLAADYEQYV.

This clonotype was observed many times. The rearrangement joins TRBV5-6 to TRBJ2-3; D ambiguous. The ends were cut back, 6 bases at V and 2 bases at J, with 13 bases in the middle. Looked up from germline, CDR1 is SGHDT and CDR2 is YYEEEE. The length of the CDR3 is 14 residues. This chain's CDR3 is CASKPAVTTDTQYF. CDR3 in DNA: TGTGCCAGCAAACCCGCTGTGACCACAGATACGCAGTATTTT.

The table lists this clonotype with many counts. This chain joins TRBV7-2 and TRBJ2-7, with 8 nucleotides matching TRBD1. V dropped 4 bases and J dropped 6; count of bases not matched to a gene: 5. The germline CDR1 and CDR2 sequences are SGHTA and FQGNSA. This CDR3 comprises 13 residues. The CDR3 sequence is CASSSRQGLEQYF. The CDR3 DNA reads as TGTGCCAGCAGCTCTAGACAGGGGCTCGAGCAGTACTTC.

This clonotype showed up many times. This chain links TRBV24-1 with TRBJ2-1, with D perhaps TRBD2 (6 bases). Germline V gives CDR1 KGHDR, CDR2 SFDVKD. The V gene lost 3 bases and the J gene lost 6 bases, with 8 bases spanning the gap. The CDR3 contains 13 residues. CDR3 nucleotides: TGTGCCACCAGTGATACGACTAGCAATGAGCAGTTCTTC. Amino acid sequence: CATSDTTSNEQFF.

This clonotype was seen at least ten times. The CDR3 spells CATSDPRGGTGELFF. The CDR3 DNA reads TGTGCCACCAGTGATCCCAGGGGTGGCACCGGGGAGCTGTTTTTT. The rearrangement links TRBV24-1 to TRBJ2-2; tentative D call: TRBD1 (6 bases). In germline, CDR1 is KGHDR, CDR2 SFDVKD. V was trimmed by 3 bases and J by 4 bases, leaving 11 bases between them. This CDR3 has 15 residues.

Concerning this clonotype itself: Just one base apart from a much larger clone, this may be a read error. This sequence joins TRBV7-2 and TRBJ2-1, with TRBD2 matching 10 bases. This CDR3 is 15 amino acids long. Germline trimming cut 1 base from V and 4 bases from J; bases unmatched to any gene: 1. Looked up from germline, CDR1 is SGHTA and CDR2 is FQGNSA. The CDR3 DNA sequence: TGTGCCAGCAGCTTAGTAGCGGGGGGTTACAATGAGCAGTTCTTC. This sequence encodes CASSLVAGGYNEQFF.

This clonotype occurred many times. The chain is built from TRBV6-5 and TRBJ1-6; D uncertain. V gave up 6 bases and J gave up 2 bases, with 20 bases separating them. CDR3 length: 18 residues. Germline assignment: CDR1 MNHEY and CDR2 SVGAGI. CDR3 sequence reads: CASSSTVFRETYNSPLHF. In nucleotides, the CDR3 is TGTGCCAGCAGCTCGACCGTCTTTAGGGAGACCTATAATTCACCCCTCCACTTT.

This clonotype was recorded a few times. The rearrangement joins TRBV4-1 to TRBJ1-1; D not certain. The CDR3 length is 14 residues. Germline V gene data show CDR1 as MGHRA and CDR2 as YSYEKL. The V gene lost 1 base and the J gene lost 0 bases, with 6 bases spanning the gap. DNA for the CDR3: TGCGCCAGCAGCCAAGGGACTATGAACACTGAAGCTTTCTTT. Residues: CASSQGTMNTEAFF.

This clonotype was counted a few times. The rearrangement uses TRBV6-2 or TRBV6-3 and TRBJ2-7, with 7 bases matching TRBD1. With 0 bases clipped from V and 0 bases from J, the junction kept 8 bases outside the gene matches. CDR1 is MNHEY and CDR2 is SVGEGT in the germline V gene. This CDR3 is 17 amino acids long. In DNA form, the CDR3 reads TGTGCCAGCAGTTACTCAGTCTCGGACAGGTTCTCCTACGAGCAGTACGTC. Translating gives CASSYSVSDRFSYEQYV.

This clonotype was counted at least ten times. The chain is built from TRBV5-1 and TRBJ2-5; 8 positions agree with TRBD1. The V and J ends lost 4 bases and 3 bases, in that order; junction bases with no gene match: 8. The V gene's germline CDR1 is SGHRS and CDR2 YFSETQ. CDR3 length: 15 amino acids. CDR3 in DNA: TGCGCCAGCAGCAGAGGACAGGGAGTGGAAGAGACCCAGTACTTC. This sequence encodes CASSRGQGVEETQYF.

Many counts were recorded for this clonotype. The CDR3 bases are TGTGCCAGCAGCGCCCTTCCATCCTTCACAGATACGCAGTATTTT. It codes for CASSALPSFTDTQYF. V gene TRBV9 combines with J gene TRBJ2-3; D gene unclear. The V end lost 3 bases, the J end lost 2 bases, and 13 bases lay between the germline ends. CDR3 length: 15 amino acids. CDR1 is SGDLS, CDR2 YYNGEE, per germline.

This clonotype was observed many times. V usage is TRBV10-3 and J usage is TRBJ2-5; D remains unclear. The CDR3 is 12 residues long. Germline V lookup: CDR1 ENHRY, CDR2 SYGVKD. Trimming left V 2 bases short and J 5 bases short, with 6 bases between. The CDR3 DNA sequence: TGTGCCATCAGTGAGGGATGGGAGACCCAGTACTTC. As protein: CAISEGWETQYF.

The sample holds many counts of this clonotype. V usage is TRBV5-1 and J usage is TRBJ1-1; TRBD1 matches 8 bases. V lost 2 bases to trimming and J lost 5 bases; unmatched junction nucleotides: 5. This CDR3 has 14 amino acids. Germline loops: CDR1 SGHRS, CDR2 YFSETQ. CDR3: CASSFGQGYTEAFF. The CDR3 DNA sequence: TGCGCCAGCAGCTTTGGACAGGGATATACTGAAGCTTTCTTT.

This chain connects TRBV12-3 or TRBV12-4 to TRBJ2-1; 7 bases align to TRBD1. This CDR3 comprises 13 residues. Trimming took 5 bases from V and 7 from J; bases not matched to a gene: 5. CDR3 amino acids: CASSQTGENEQFF. CDR3 bases: TGTGCCAGCAGTCAAACAGGGGAGAATGAGCAGTTCTTC.